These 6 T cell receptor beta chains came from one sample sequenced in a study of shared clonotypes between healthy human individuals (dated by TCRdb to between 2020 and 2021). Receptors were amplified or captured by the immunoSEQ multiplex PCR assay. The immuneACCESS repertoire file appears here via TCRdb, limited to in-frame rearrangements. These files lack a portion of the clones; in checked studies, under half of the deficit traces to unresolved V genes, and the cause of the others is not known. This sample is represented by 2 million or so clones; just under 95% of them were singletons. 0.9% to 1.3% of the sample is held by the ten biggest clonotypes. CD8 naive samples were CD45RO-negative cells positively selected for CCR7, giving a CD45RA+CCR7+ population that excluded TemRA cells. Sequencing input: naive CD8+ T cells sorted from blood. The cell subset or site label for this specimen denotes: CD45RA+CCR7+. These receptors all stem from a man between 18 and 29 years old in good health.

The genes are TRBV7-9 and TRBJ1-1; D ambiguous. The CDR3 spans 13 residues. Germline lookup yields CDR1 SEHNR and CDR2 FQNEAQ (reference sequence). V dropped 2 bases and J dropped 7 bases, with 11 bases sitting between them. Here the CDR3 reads CASSLYGDIEAFF. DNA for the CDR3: TGTGCCAGCAGCTTATATGGAGATATTGAAGCTTTCTTT.

The CDR3 region is CASSQDGQDFDNSPLHF. The DNA for the CDR3 is TGCGCCAGCAGCCAAGATGGACAGGACTTCGATAATTCACCCCTCCACTTT. This chain links TRBV4-3 with TRBJ1-6, with TRBD1 matching 7 bases. CDR1 LGHNA and CDR2 YSLEER come from the germline V gene. This CDR3 is built from 17 residues. Trimming cost V 0 bases and J 5 bases; bases outside gene matches: 7.

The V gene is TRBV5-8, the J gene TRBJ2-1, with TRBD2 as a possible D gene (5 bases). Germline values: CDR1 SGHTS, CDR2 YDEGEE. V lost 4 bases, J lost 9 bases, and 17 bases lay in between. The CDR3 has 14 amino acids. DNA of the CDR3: TGTGCCAGCAGCGGCCGGGAAGGACCGGGTGAGCAGTTCTTC. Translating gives CASSGREGPGEQFF.

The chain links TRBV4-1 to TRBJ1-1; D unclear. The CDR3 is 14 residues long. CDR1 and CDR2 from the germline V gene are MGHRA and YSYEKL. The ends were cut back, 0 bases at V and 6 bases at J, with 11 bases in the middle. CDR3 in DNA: TGCGCCAGCAGCCAAGAGTTAATCACGCCTGAAGCTTTCTTT. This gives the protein CASSQELITPEAFF.

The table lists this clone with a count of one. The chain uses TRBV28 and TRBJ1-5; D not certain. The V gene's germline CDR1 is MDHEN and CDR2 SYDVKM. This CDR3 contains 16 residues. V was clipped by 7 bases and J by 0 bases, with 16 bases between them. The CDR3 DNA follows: TGTGCCAGCACCCATTCGGCGGAGTATAGCAATCAGCCCCAGCATTTT. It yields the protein CASTHSAEYSNQPQHF.

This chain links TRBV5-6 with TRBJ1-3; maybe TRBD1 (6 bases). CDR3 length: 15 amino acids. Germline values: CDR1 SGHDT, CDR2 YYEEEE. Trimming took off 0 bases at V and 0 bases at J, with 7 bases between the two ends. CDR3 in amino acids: CASSLVDSSGNTIYF. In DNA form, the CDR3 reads TGTGCCAGCAGCTTGGTGGACAGCTCTGGAAACACCATATATTTT.